Following are 16 T cell receptor beta chains from one sample sequenced in a study of cytomegalovirus exposure and HLA in healthy donors. Only in-frame clones appear in the TCRdb table, and some are missing; sequencing was by immunoSEQ multiplex PCR. The sample contains some 150,000 clones, about 89% of which appear only once. Sequenced material: PBMCs. Receptors originate from a man younger than 30 in good health and CMV-seropositive.

J is TRBJ1-2 and V is TRBV4-2; the D gene is possibly TRBD1 (6 bases). CDR1 and CDR2 (germline): LGHNA, YNFKEQ. The CDR3 consists of 14 residues. The ends were cut back, 0 bases at V and 4 bases at J, with 9 bases in the middle. The CDR3 sequence: CASSQDWTAYGYTF. The DNA of the CDR3 is TGTGCCAGCAGCCAAGATTGGACAGCCTATGGCTACACCTTC.

This chain connects TRBV13 to TRBJ2-7; maybe TRBD1 (7 bases). Trimming stripped 5 bases from V and 4 bases from J, with 18 bases between. This CDR3 spans 15 amino acids. Germline V gene sequence: CDR1 PRHDT, CDR2 FYEKMQ (reference sequence). This CDR3 reads CASSHGGTVGYEQYF. CDR3 DNA: TGTGCCAGCAGCCACGGCGGGACAGTCGGATACGAGCAGTACTTC.

The chain carries TRBV2 and TRBJ2-4; no clear D. Germline V gene sequence: CDR1 SNHLY, CDR2 FYNNEI. Deletions cut 2 bases from V and 5 bases from J, with 4 bases between. CDR3 length: 12 residues. CDR3 residues: CASSEYENIQYF. The CDR3 DNA reads as TGTGCCAGCAGTGAATATGAAAACATTCAGTACTTC.

The chain combines TRBV7-3 with TRBJ2-5, with 10 nucleotides matching TRBD1. This CDR3 is built from 14 residues. V lost 3 bases, J lost 3 bases, and 1 base stayed unmatched. Germline V CDR1 and CDR2: SGHTA, FQGTGA. The CDR3 here is CASSLGQGKETQYF. The CDR3 nucleotides are TGTGCCAGCAGCTTGGGACAGGGGAAAGAGACCCAGTACTTC.

This chain links TRBV6-5 with TRBJ1-4; no reliable D call. Germline V gene data show CDR1 as MNHEY and CDR2 as SVGAGI. The CDR3 runs 14 residues. V lost 0 bases and J 4 bases, leaving 6 bases between the germline ends. CDR3 bases: TGTGCCAGCAGTTACTCGTCCCTTAATGAAAAACTGTTTTTT. Protein: CASSYSSLNEKLFF.

The V call is TRBV4-1, the J call TRBJ2-5; TRBD2 matches at 9 bases. CDR3 size: 15 residues. Germline CDR1 and CDR2: MGHRA and YSYEKL. Trimming cost V 4 bases and J 4 bases; bases outside gene matches: 7. CDR3 nucleotides: TGCGCCAGCAGCCTGGCAGCGGGGGGCGGAGAGACCCAGTACTTC. This codes for CASSLAAGGGETQYF.

The chain links TRBV28 to TRBJ1-5; D not resolved. Trimming cost V 4 bases and J 3 bases, with 10 bases left between them. The CDR3 has 14 residues. The V gene's germline CDR1 is MDHEN and CDR2 SYDVKM. The CDR3 spells CASSWEVPNQPQHF. CDR3 bases: TGTGCCAGCAGTTGGGAGGTCCCCAATCAGCCCCAGCATTTT.

The chain combines TRBV7-9 with TRBJ2-1; maybe TRBD1 (5 bases). The CDR3 is made up of 16 amino acids. The V gene's germline CDR1 is SEHNR and CDR2 FQNEAQ (reference sequence). The V gene lost 8 bases and the J gene lost 3 bases, with 20 bases spanning the gap. The CDR3 protein is CASGEVRGRNYNEQFF. CDR3 coding DNA: TGTGCCAGCGGCGAAGTAAGGGGTCGTAACTACAATGAGCAGTTCTTC.

V is TRBV25-1 and J is TRBJ1-3; 9 positions agree with TRBD1. This CDR3 contains 16 residues. The trim removed 4 bases at V and 4 bases at J, leaving 8 bases unmatched. Germline lookup yields CDR1 MGHDK and CDR2 SYGVNS. The DNA of the CDR3 is TGTGCCAGCAGTGGCCGGACAGGGGTATTCGGAAACACCATATATTTT. This translates into CASSGRTGVFGNTIYF.

This clone rates as medium-sized. The CDR3 DNA follows: TGCGCCACTCCGGCAAAGGACAGGGTCACACCCCTCCACTTT. Its protein is CATPAKDRVTPLHF. The chain is built from TRBV10-1 and TRBJ1-6; 8 positions agree with TRBD1. This CDR3 is 14 amino acids long. Unmatched junction bases numbered 13, after V lost 10 bases and J lost 11 bases. CDR1 WNHNN and CDR2 SYGVQD come from the germline V gene (reference sequence).

The V call is TRBV9, the J call TRBJ1-1; TRBD1 matches at 9 bases. Germline-derived CDR1 and CDR2 are SGDLS and YYNGEE. This CDR3 has 15 residues. With V trimmed by 2 bases and J by 7 bases, 9 bases remained unmatched. CDR3 amino acids: CASSVDPGQGIEAFF. The CDR3 nucleotides are TGTGCCAGCAGCGTTGACCCGGGACAGGGAATTGAAGCTTTCTTT.

This chain uses TRBV4-3 with TRBJ2-3; TRBD2 aligns across 7 bases. V shed 1 base, J shed 3 bases, and the junction held 10 bases outside the gene matches. The germline gives CDR1 LGHNA, CDR2 YSLEER. This CDR3 spans 17 amino acids. The DNA of the CDR3 is TGCGCCAGCAGCCAAGGCCCGGGCGGGGGAGTGACAGATACGCAGTATTTT. Protein product: CASSQGPGGGVTDTQYF.

The chain carries TRBV7-2 and TRBJ2-7, with TRBD2 identical over 11 bases. V trimming: 5 bases; J trimming: 1 base; junction bases outside the gene matches: 7. This CDR3 region has 16 residues. Germline values: CDR1 SGHTA, CDR2 FQGNSA. The CDR3 DNA reads TGTGCCAGCAGCACCTTACTAGCGGGGGTATCCTACGAGCAGTACTTC. Translation: CASSTLLAGVSYEQYF.

The J gene is TRBJ2-7, the V gene TRBV5-5; 13 nucleotides match TRBD2. The length of the CDR3 is 15 residues. Unmatched junction bases numbered 6, after V lost 4 bases and J lost 5 bases. Germline CDR1 is SGHKS and CDR2 is YYEKEE (reference sequence). The CDR3 protein is CASSLRLAGGDEQYF. As DNA, the CDR3 is TGTGCCAGCAGCCTCCGACTAGCGGGAGGAGACGAGCAGTACTTC.

A single count supports this clone. The chain has TRBV11-2 and TRBJ2-7; 8 bases line up with TRBD1. Germline values: CDR1 SGHAT, CDR2 FQNNGV. J was trimmed by 6 bases and V by 2 bases; bases with no gene match: 3. The CDR3 sequence is 13 residues long. The DNA for the CDR3 is TGTGCCAGCAGCTTAATAACAGGGGGCGAGCAGTACTTC. Translated: CASSLITGGEQYF.

This sequence joins TRBV10-3 and TRBJ2-7, with TRBD2 matching 12 bases. Trimming cost V 6 bases and J 0 bases; bases outside gene matches: 3. The CDR3 has 15 residues. CDR1 is ENHRY and CDR2 is SYGVKD in the germline V gene. The CDR3 bases are TGTGCCATCAGGGAGACTAGCGGGAGCTCCTACGAGCAGTACTTC. Residues: CAIRETSGSSYEQYF.